This entry concerns a single T cell receptor beta chain. The data belong to a study of blood T cell repertoires in COVID-19. Study-wide background: Both acute and convalescent COVID-19 samples were obtained from the United States, Italy and Spain. Nucleic acid was either cDNA or gDNA, and it came from T cells, B-cell-depleted T cells, or PBMCs.

Source study methods: The assay estimated nucleated cells by amplifying reference gene primers. TCRdb's table, derived via immunoSEQ multiplex PCR, lists solely in-frame clones and lacks some. V and J calls and clone size come straight from that table; D and trimming were deduced from the DNA. This sample carries about 310,000 clones, about nine tenths of them seen once, and the ten largest clones take approximately 2.9%. The V gene end was trimmed by 5 bases and the J gene end by 5 bases; junction bases not matched to a gene: 7. Germline loops: CDR1 SGHRS, CDR2 YFSETQ. The CDR3 is 14 residues long. One Seattle source followed patients from active infection through their disease course.

The chain links TRBV5-1 to TRBJ2-5; 9 nucleotides agree with TRBD1. The origin of this receptor is a woman in her 30s with COVID-19, enrolled during active disease. Sequences were obtained from peripheral blood. The CDR3 nucleotides read TGCGCCAGCAGTCCCGGGACAGGGTTGGAGACCCAGTACTTC. This gives the protein CASSPGTGLETQYF. The complete variable domain, with remaining parts taken from reference TRBV5-1 and TRBJ2-5, reads KAGVTQTPRYLIKTRGQQVTLSCSPISGHRSVSWYQQTPGQGLQFLFEYFSETQRNKGNFPGRFSGRQFSNSRSEMNVSTLELGDSALYLCASSPGTGLETQYFGPGTRLLVL.